This TCR beta chain was sequenced for a study of blood T cell repertoires in COVID-19 (TCRdb year 2020). In terms of the full investigation: The collaborator samples originated in the United States, Italy and Spain and spanned the acute and convalescent phases of COVID-19. Subjects who had been exposed to COVID-19, were actively infected with it, or had recovered from it provided the deeply sampled blood TCRbeta repertoires that made up the dataset. The samples were drawn from two sources: the first 160 participants of the ongoing ImmuneRACE study, and 950 to 1,500 subjects contributed by 6 global collaborators. The prospective study material was composed of cDNA or gDNA derived from T cells, B-cell-depleted T cells, or PBMCs. The repertoires were released in a freely available public database intended as a resource for research on the immune response to SARS-CoV-2. Where available, HLA class I and class II types were obtained from metadata supplied by the sample provider rather than from assay-based typing. Nearly every sample came with metadata listing a de-identified subject ID, COVID-19 status, age in years and sex. The study at large found these results: The quantity of clinical and demographic metadata differed by source and by participant and was supplied without curation.

TCRbeta CDR3 regions were amplified from genomic DNA by means of the immunoSEQ Assay, a bias-controlled multiplex PCR. From the authors' description of their analysis: Within the assay, amplification of reference gene primers was used to estimate how many nucleated cells each sample contained. To quantify the absolute abundance of each unique TCRbeta CDR3 rearrangement, sequence reads were collapsed and filtered. Productive Simpson clonality was computed per sample as the square root of Simpson's diversity index over productive rearrangements. TCRdb limited this immuneACCESS table to in-frame rearrangements with V and J called. A share of clones is missing; checked studies link under half to unresolved V genes, and the rest is unexplained. V and J calls and clone size are copied from that table; D and trimming were computed from the DNA. The sample profile shows 110,000 or so clones; 65% to 80% of them were found once. The ten top clones hold roughly 2.6% of the sample.

This clone was found a few times. Its cognate antigen has yet to be identified. It has no much larger one-base neighbor in the sample; base qualities were not kept. This sample includes further DNA sequences coding for the same CDR3. As encoded in the germline V gene, CDR1 is SGHDT while CDR2 is YYEEEE. V is cut back by 4 bases and J by 5 bases, with 7 bases in the junction unmatched. Including cysteine and phenylalanine, the CDR3 has 15 amino acids. This entry keeps only the CDR3 DNA: 45 bases, framed from base 1. Whole blood was collected in K2EDTA tubes by collaborating institutions according to the institutions' own protocols. For TCRbeta analysis, collaborators shipped samples as frozen whole blood, isolated PBMCs, or DNA extracted from either of those sample types.

Input material: peripheral blood. This receptor chain uses TRBV5-6 and TRBJ1-4; TRBD1 fits 8 bases in the junction. The sequence came from a man aged 50-60 years with acute or convalescent COVID-19. Here the CDR3 is given as CASSLLTGANEKLFF. The DNA sequence is given as TGTGCCAGCAGCCTGTTGACAGGGGCAAATGAAAAACTGTTTTTT.